The next 27 T cell receptor beta chains were all read from a single sample in a study of CD8+ T cells in alopecia areata. Treatment described: oral pan-JAK inhibitor, 5-10 mg twice daily. Extraction and reverse transcription of RNA yielded cDNA as the sequencing template. Profiled with immunoSEQ multiplex PCR; TCRdb holds only in-frame clones, not every one. The data show some 180,000 clones, approximately 55% seen once. Sequencing was performed on CD8+ T cells sorted from blood, taken at week 24, from a patient treated with tofacitinib. These receptors all come from a human donor with alopecia areata.

The V gene is TRBV2, the J gene TRBJ2-7; TRBD2 aligns across 8 bases. Germline V gene lookup returns CDR1 SNHLY and CDR2 FYNNEI. The V gene end was trimmed by 2 bases and the J gene end by 2 bases; junction bases not matched to a gene: 5. This CDR3 is 15 amino acids long. DNA of the CDR3: TGTGCCAGCAGTGAATACACGGGGGGGACCTACGAGCAGTACTTC. Residues: CASSEYTGGTYEQYF.

This chain connects TRBV5-1 to TRBJ2-7; perhaps TRBD1 as D (6 bases). V shed 4 bases and J shed 2 bases, with 16 bases lying between them. Germline V lookup: CDR1 SGHRS, CDR2 YFSETQ. The CDR3 is 15 residues long. CDR3 sequence (DNA): TGCGCCAGCAGCGCGGATACAGGGTGGCCCTACGAGCAGTACTTC. This translates into CASSADTGWPYEQYF. The complete variable domain, with remaining parts taken from reference TRBV5-1 and TRBJ2-7, reads KAGVTQTPRYLIKTRGQQVTLSCSPISGHRSVSWYQQTPGQGLQFLFEYFSETQRNKGNFPGRFSGRQFSNSRSEMNVSTLELGDSALYLCASSADTGWPYEQYFGPGTRLTVT.

This clone was seen only a few times. The V gene is TRBV11-2, the J gene TRBJ1-1; D is unresolved. The V end was cut by 3 bases, the J end by 5 bases, with 7 bases between. Germline CDR1 and CDR2: SGHAT and FQNNGV. This CDR3 contains 12 residues. The chain's CDR3 is CASSFPGTEAFF. The CDR3 DNA follows: TGTGCCAGCAGCTTCCCCGGGACTGAAGCTTTCTTT.

In its sample, this clone was seen a few times. The chain joins TRBV28 to TRBJ2-1; perhaps TRBD2 as D (7 bases). CDR3 length: 14 amino acids. CDR1 and CDR2 (germline): MDHEN, SYDVKM. The CDR3 DNA reads TGTGCGGCCGGCCCGGGGGGCCGTCTCAATGAGCAGTTCTTC. It codes for CAAGPGGRLNEQFF.

This clone showed up just a few times. The CDR3 reads CASSLGVGNVLTF. Here the CDR3 DNA reads TGTGCCAGCAGCTTGGGGGTGGGCAACGTCCTGACTTTC. The chain has TRBV7-3 and TRBJ2-6; D is possibly TRBD1 or TRBD2 (5 bases each). Trimming removed 3 bases from V and 9 bases from J, with 9 bases in between. The CDR3 runs to 13 residues. The germline gives CDR1 SGHTA, CDR2 FQGTGA.

This chain connects TRBV5-6 to TRBJ2-7; TRBD1 matches 7 bases. The CDR3 covers 12 residues. Germline V gene sequence: CDR1 SGHDT, CDR2 YYEEEE. V gave up 1 base and J gave up 5 bases; unmatched junction bases: 0. CDR3 nucleotide sequence: TGTGCCAGCAGCTTGACAGGGGACGAGCAGTACTTC. Translation gives CASSLTGDEQYF.

This clone was seen more than once but under ten times. CDR3 sequence (DNA): TGTGCCAGCAGCTTTAGACTAGCGGGGATGGATACGCAGTATTTT. This translates into CASSFRLAGMDTQYF. The chain employs TRBV7-6 and TRBJ2-3; TRBD2 matches at 11 bases. With V trimmed by 3 bases and J by 6 bases, 5 bases remained unmatched. This CDR3 is built from 15 residues. Germline values: CDR1 SGHVS, CDR2 FNYEAQ.

V usage is TRBV5-1 and J usage is TRBJ2-7, with 11 positions matching TRBD1. The CDR3 runs to 15 residues. Germline values: CDR1 SGHRS, CDR2 YFSETQ. The V and J ends lost 5 bases and 3 bases, in that order; junction bases with no gene match: 7. The CDR3 reads CASRGTGTGGYEQYF. The CDR3 DNA follows: TGCGCCAGCAGAGGAACCGGGACAGGGGGCTACGAGCAGTACTTC.

This clone was seen more than once but under ten times. This chain connects TRBV7-2 to TRBJ1-1, with D perhaps matching TRBD1 (5 bases). V lost 1 base and J lost 3, with 12 bases in between. The CDR3 has 15 residues. From germline, CDR1 is SGHTA and CDR2 FQGNSA. The DNA for the CDR3 is TGTGCCAGCAGCTTAGGGGGCAGGACCTACACTGAAGCTTTCTTT. As protein: CASSLGGRTYTEAFF.

The V call is TRBV13, the J call TRBJ2-6; TRBD1 might be the D (6 bases). This CDR3 region has 16 residues. Trimming took off 4 bases at V and 6 bases at J, with 16 bases between the two ends. CDR1 is PRHDT and CDR2 is FYEKMQ in the germline V gene (reference sequence). The CDR3 coding sequence is TGTGCCAGCAGCTCTACAACAGGGCTGTCGGCCAACGTCCTGACTTTC. This translates into CASSSTTGLSANVLTF.

The chain links TRBV7-2 to TRBJ2-7; 7 nucleotides match TRBD1. Trimming removed 4 bases from V and 3 bases from J; junction bases left unmatched: 3. In germline, CDR1 is SGHTA, CDR2 FQGNSA. The CDR3 contains 13 residues. In DNA, the CDR3 is TGTGCCAGCAGCTGGGGACAGAACTACGAGCAGTACTTC. This encodes CASSWGQNYEQYF.

This clone was found once. The chain uses TRBV30 and TRBJ2-7; 8 nucleotides agree with TRBD1. V lost 4 bases and J lost 0; bases outside the gene matches: 8. The CDR3 runs to 15 residues. Per germline, CDR1 GTSNPN and CDR2 SVGIG (reference sequence). The DNA for the CDR3 is TGTGCCTGGACTGGACAGGGAAGGGGCTCCTACGAGCAGTACTTC. This sequence encodes CAWTGQGRGSYEQYF.

This clone was detected once. The chain links TRBV18 to TRBJ1-5, with 11 bases fitting TRBD1. This CDR3 comprises 17 residues. The V gene end was trimmed by 3 bases and the J gene end by 4 bases; junction bases not matched to a gene: 8. Germline V gene sequence: CDR1 KGHSH, CDR2 LQKENI. The CDR3 here is CASSPETRDRGNQPQHF. The CDR3 DNA sequence: TGTGCCAGCTCACCGGAAACTCGGGACAGGGGGAATCAGCCCCAGCATTTT.

The V gene is TRBV11-2, the J gene TRBJ1-2; D possibly corresponds to TRBD1 (5 bases). CDR1 is SGHAT and CDR2 is FQNNGV in the germline V gene. This CDR3 spans 14 amino acids. V lost 0 bases to trimming and J lost 4 bases, with 9 bases between them. This CDR3 reads CASSLDSTGYGYTF. CDR3 sequence (DNA): TGTGCCAGCAGCTTAGATTCCACAGGCTATGGCTACACCTTC.

The V call is TRBV12-5, the J call TRBJ1-1, with unresolved D. CDR3 length: 13 amino acids. Trimming stripped 2 bases from V and 5 bases from J, with 9 bases between. The germline gives CDR1 LGHNT, CDR2 FRNRAP. CDR3 nucleotide sequence: TGTGCTAGTGGTTTGCAGCAGGTTACTGAAGCTTTCTTT. Protein sequence: CASGLQQVTEAFF.

The rearrangement uses TRBV9 and TRBJ2-7, with TRBD1 matching over 7 bases. CDR1 and CDR2 (germline): SGDLS, YYNGEE. The CDR3 is made up of 15 amino acids. Trimming at V came to 0 bases and at J to 0 bases, leaving 3 bases not matched to a gene. The CDR3 reads CASSVAGDSSYEQYF. DNA of the CDR3: TGTGCCAGCAGCGTAGCCGGGGACAGCTCCTACGAGCAGTACTTC.

This clone came up a few times. The J gene is TRBJ2-7, the V gene TRBV7-9, with D tentatively TRBD1 (5 bases). Deletions cut 5 bases from V and 4 bases from J, with 9 bases between. This CDR3 has 12 amino acids. Germline CDR1 is SEHNR and CDR2 is FQNEAQ (reference sequence). Written as DNA, the CDR3 is TGTGCCAGCAGCGTTGACAGTTACGAGCAGTACTTC. As protein: CASSVDSYEQYF.

This rearrangement joins TRBV4-3 to TRBJ2-1, with 9 bases aligning to TRBD2. Germline V gene data show CDR1 as LGHNA and CDR2 as YSLEER. The V and J ends lost 0 bases and 4 bases, in that order; junction bases with no gene match: 1. CDR3 size: 15 residues. The CDR3 coding sequence is TGCGCCAGCAGCCAAGATCTAGCGGGGTACAATGAGCAGTTCTTC. This encodes CASSQDLAGYNEQFF.

This clone was counted between two and nine times. The J gene is TRBJ2-5, the V gene TRBV15, with TRBD2 identical over 9 bases. There are 15 residues in the CDR3. The V segment lost 0 bases and the J segment 5 bases; nucleotides outside the gene matches: 4. CDR1 LNHNV and CDR2 YYDKDF come from the germline V gene (reference sequence). The CDR3 nucleotides read TGTGCCACCAGCAGAGAAAGGACTAGCGCGGAGACCCAGTACTTC. This gives the protein CATSRERTSAETQYF. Supplemented by reference TRBV15 and TRBJ2-5, the full variable domain reads DAMVIQNPRYQVTQFGKPVTLSCSQTLNHNVMYWYQQKSSQAPKLLFHYYDKDFNNEADTPDNFQSRRPNTSFCFLDIRSPGLGDTAMYLCATSRERTSAETQYFGPGTRLLVL.

The V gene is TRBV29-1, the J gene TRBJ1-1; D unresolved. Germline CDR1 is SQVTM and CDR2 is ANQGSEA. This CDR3 is built from 11 residues. Trimming removed 3 bases at V and 8 bases at J, with 10 bases between. CDR3 amino acids: CSVEWGAEAFF. CDR3 in DNA: TGCAGCGTTGAGTGGGGAGCGGAAGCTTTCTTT.

This clone was counted between two and nine times. This sequence joins TRBV5-6 and TRBJ1-1; 7 positions match TRBD1. V was pared by 2 bases and J by 0 bases, with 7 bases of the junction left unmatched. The germline V gene has CDR1 SGHDT and CDR2 YYEEEE. The CDR3 is made up of 16 amino acids. The CDR3 loop is CASSFEGAFMNTEAFF. CDR3 DNA: TGTGCCAGCAGCTTCGAGGGGGCGTTCATGAACACTGAAGCTTTCTTT.

This clone came up a few times. The chain joins TRBV25-1 to TRBJ2-1, with D perhaps TRBD1 (6 bases). V was clipped by 8 bases and J by 11 bases, with 13 bases between them. The CDR3 is made up of 11 amino acids. Germline CDR1 and CDR2: MGHDK and SYGVNS. CDR3 DNA sequence: TGTGCCAGCCGGCTGGGGGCCAAGCAGTTCTTC. As protein: CASRLGAKQFF.

The J gene is TRBJ2-2, the V gene TRBV6-5, with D possibly being TRBD2 (6 bases). The germline gives CDR1 MNHEY, CDR2 SVGAGI. The CDR3 loop spans 12 amino acids. V gave up 5 bases and J gave up 8 bases, with 9 bases separating them. CDR3 sequence reads: CASSHGGGELFF. The CDR3, as DNA: TGTGCCAGCAGTCACGGGGGAGGGGAGCTGTTTTTT.

The chain employs TRBV5-6 and TRBJ2-7; 7 bases line up with TRBD1. Germline trimming cut 4 bases from V and 3 bases from J; bases unmatched to any gene: 7. The germline CDR1 and CDR2 sequences are SGHDT and YYEEEE. The CDR3 covers 14 residues. CDR3 bases: TGTGCCAGCAGCACCGGGACAGTCGGCTACGAGCAGTACTTC. Protein sequence: CASSTGTVGYEQYF.

This clone came up once. The chain recombines TRBV6-5 with TRBJ2-1; 11 bases fit TRBD2. Germline V gene lookup returns CDR1 MNHEY and CDR2 SVGAGI. This CDR3 comprises 16 residues. V lost 4 bases, J lost 4 bases, and 6 bases stayed unmatched. The CDR3 DNA follows: TGTGCCAGCAGTTCCCGACTAGCGGGAACTTACAATGAGCAGTTCTTC. It specifies CASSSRLAGTYNEQFF.

The CDR3 sequence: CASSQPRQSAHEQYF. As DNA, the CDR3 is TGTGCCAGCAGCCAACCCCGGCAGTCCGCTCACGAGCAGTACTTC. V usage is TRBV6-5 and J usage is TRBJ2-7; D uncertain. The CDR3 is made up of 15 amino acids. V was shortened by 6 bases and J by 5 bases, with 20 bases between the two germline ends. The germline gives CDR1 MNHEY, CDR2 SVGAGI.

The chain couples TRBV29-1 to TRBJ2-1; 9 bases agree with TRBD1. The germline V gene encodes CDR1 SQVTM and CDR2 ANQGSEA. J lost 12 bases, V lost 1 base, and 10 bases had no gene match. The CDR3 consists of 14 residues. As DNA, the CDR3 is TGCAGCGTTGAAGTCGGACAGGGGAAGAGGGGGCAGTTCTTC. Translating gives CSVEVGQGKRGQFF.